This TCR beta chain appears in the sequencing data of a study of CD8 T cells in Susac syndrome (dated by TCRdb to about 2019). With respect to the entire study: Repertoire sequencing was used to test whether CD8+ T cell activation and differentiation in Susac syndrome was antigen driven.

Regarding this clonotype: Its antigen is not yet known. The record has no base qualities; no much larger clone is one base away.

RNA was extracted using the RNeasy kit, and roughly 0.45 to 1 microgram was reverse transcribed with random hexamers. TCR beta CDR3 regions were amplified with the immunoSEQ multiplex PCR assay covering 54 Vbeta and 13 Jbeta segments. To correct PCR amplification bias, a synthetic template baseline was used for both primer optimization and computational correction. Turning to the authors' computational methods: Reads were assigned to V, D and J genes according to IMGT and analyzed in immunoSEQ Analyzer, with only productive sequences retained. To calculate clonality, Shannon entropy was normalized by log2 of the number of productive unique sequences and then subtracted from one. For each patient and control, public and private clones were evaluated within the 100 most prevalent clones. Clones were defined as Susac-specific when absent from the healthy and MS cohorts, from roughly 1,100 published viral clones and from other ImmuneACCESS disease sequences. The public reads were reprocessed in TCRdb via fastp at Q25 and MiXCR, keeping in-frame beta chains. Rows matching on CDR3 protein sequence are summarized as one entry with the most common DNA and genes. V and J calls and clone size were set by TCRdb, not the authors. For this sample the table gives hundreds of thousands of distinct CDR3 sequences, of which 80% to 95% were detected only once. The ten largest clones add up to about 0.07% of the sample.

Broader findings and caveats from the paper: The TCR sequencing and HLA analysis was acknowledged to have included a relatively small number of individuals.

Peripheral blood CD8+ and CD4+ T cells from healthy donors, Susac syndrome patients and multiple sclerosis patients were profiled using high-throughput TCR beta sequencing. Multiple sclerosis controls were treatment-naive patients with stable or active relapsing-remitting disease fulfilling revised McDonald criteria. Bulk CD8+ and CD4+ T cells were purified magnetically by negative isolation, whereas CD8+ TEMRA cells were enriched by FACS. Blood was drawn into EDTA tubes, processed within 24 hours, and PBMCs were isolated by density gradient centrifugation. PBMCs intended for TCR sequencing were frozen in liquid nitrogen and were later thawed in a 37 degrees C water bath. Purity of sorted or isolated CD4+, CD8+ and CD8+ TEMRA cells was at least 90%. The CDR3, cysteine through phenylalanine, is 16 amino acids long. Only the CDR3 part of the read is kept: 48 bases, read in frame from the first base. CDR1 GTSNPN and CDR2 SVGIG were looked up in the germline V gene (reference sequence). Germline trimming: 1 base from V, 0 bases from J; junction bases outside gene matches: 8.

The chain employs TRBV30 and TRBJ2-5, and 7 junctional nucleotides match TRBD1. The receptor was derived from a human donor with multiple sclerosis. The sequenced sample consisted of CD4+ T cells from PBMCs. The CDR3 is CAWSDRGLSYQETQYF. The DNA sequence reads TGTGCCTGGAGTGACAGGGGCCTATCATACCAAGAGACCCAGTACTTC.